The T cell receptor (beta chain) described here comes from a study of regulatory T cells in long-lasting Graves disease. The CDR3 has 15 residues. V was trimmed by 1 base and J by 4 bases, leaving 8 bases between them. The germline V gene encodes CDR1 SGHTA and CDR2 FQGNSA. This clonotype occurred a few times. Regarding time point: newly diagnosed GD, antithyroid drugs for less than 3 months. With RNA extracted from PBMCs as input, the TCR library was made. Arm-PCR of CDR3 regions and iRepertoire HTBI primers were the basis on which TCR beta libraries were built. MiXCR was run by TCRdb on the multiplex PCR reads, yielding one entry per CDR3 protein. The table lists hundreds of thousands of distinct CDR3 sequences, about a sixth of them singletons. The same sample was also used in a study of T cells in Graves' hyperthyroidism and ophthalmopathy. According to that study: The HTBI primer set was used in a first-round RT-PCR of the TCR CDR3.

The V gene is TRBV7-2, the J gene TRBJ1-6; no reliable D call. This clonotype was obtained from a man between 35 and 55 years old with Graves disease. The specimen was peripheral blood mononuclear cells (PBMCs), collected at new diagnosis, from a patient treated with antithyroid drugs. CDR3 coding DNA: TGTGCCAGCAGCTTAGGAGGGATTTATAATTCACCCCTCCACTTT. Its translation is CASSLGGIYNSPLHF. The variable domain in full, with the rest retrieved from reference TRBV7-2 and TRBJ1-6, is GAGVSQSPSNKVTEKGKDVELRCDPISGHTALYWYRQSLGQGLEFLIYFQGNSAPDKSGLPSDRFSAERTGGSVSTLTIQRTQQEDSAVYLCASSLGGIYNSPLHFGNGTRLTVT.